This TCR beta chain is from a study of cytomegalovirus exposure and HLA in healthy donors. The PCR ran on 60 Vbeta and 13 Jbeta primers. The method was immunoSEQ multiplex PCR; TCRdb's version includes in-frame clones alone and lacks a portion of them. Of 130,000 or so clones listed, 75% to 90% are singletons. Losses at the gene ends were 1 base for V and 5 bases for J; bases not matched to a gene: 6. There are 15 residues in the CDR3. Germline CDR1 SGHNT, CDR2 YENEEA. The genes are TRBV11-3 and TRBJ1-1; 8 nucleotides agree with TRBD1. This sequence was found in a man between 25 and 39 years old in good health and CMV-seronegative. Sequenced sample: PBMCs. In nucleotides, the CDR3 is TGTGCCAGCAGCTTAGGAGGTACAGGGGGAACTGAAGCTTTCTTT. Its translation is CASSLGGTGGTEAFF.